The present TCR beta chain was sequenced within a study of blood T cell repertoires in COVID-19. Study-wide background: T cells, B-cell-depleted T cells, or PBMCs supplied cDNA or gDNA.

Germline V gives CDR1 MNHNY, CDR2 SVGAGI (reference sequence). CDR3 length: 13 amino acids. Between the trimmed V and J ends, which lost 0 bases and 7 bases, there was a span of 9 bases. In the authors' workflow: Reference gene primer amplification yielded estimated nucleated cell counts. Method: immunoSEQ multiplex PCR; TCRdb's copy keeps in-frame clones and lacks some. The DNA was the basis for D and trimming; V, J and clone size are from that table. The profile shows roughly 200,000 clones, 86% of them singletons. The J gene is TRBJ1-1, the V gene TRBV6-6; TRBD1 might be the D (5 bases). The sequence derives from a woman in her 30s with active or convalescent COVID-19. Material: peripheral blood. The CDR3 DNA follows: TGTGCCAGCAGTTACTCGATCCAGGGTGAAGCTTTCTTT. The encoded protein is CASSYSIQGEAFF.